Following are 18 T cell receptor beta chains from one sample sequenced in a study of post-analysis software for immune sequencing data. The study, taken as a whole, reports: Comparison of patients with controls showed roughly five TRBV segments more frequent in patients, TRBV5-6, TRBV5-1 and TRBV20-1 among them.

Every TCR beta cDNA library bore unique molecular identifiers. TCRdb re-derived calls from the PCR reads in MiXCR, one entry per CDR3 protein. The top ten clones hold about 3.7% of a sample with under 200,000 distinct CDR3 sequences, around 29% of them seen once. The antigens for these receptors are not known. The specimen sequenced was blood. The source is a girl under 18 with multiple sclerosis.

In its sample, this clonotype was seen many times. V and J are TRBV15 and TRBJ1-1; the match to TRBD1 covers 7 bases. Germline lookup yields CDR1 LNHNV and CDR2 YYDKDF (reference sequence). The CDR3 extends over 15 amino acids. The J segment lost 10 bases and the V segment lost 1 base, leaving 12 bases of the junction unmatched. The CDR3 reads CATSRAPMTGNGAFF. The CDR3 bases are TGTGCCACCAGCAGAGCTCCTATGACAGGGAATGGAGCTTTCTTT.

Ten or more counts support this clonotype. The gene calls are TRBV7-9 and TRBJ2-1, with 8 bases lining up with TRBD2. The germline gives CDR1 SEHNR, CDR2 FQNEAQ (reference sequence). V was pared by 0 bases and J by 7 bases, with 8 bases of the junction left unmatched. This CDR3 region has 16 residues. The CDR3 sequence: CASSLATSGRSNEQFF. In DNA, the CDR3 is TGTGCCAGCAGCTTAGCGACCAGCGGGAGAAGTAATGAGCAGTTCTTC. The full variable domain, in which reference TRBV7-9 and TRBJ2-1 provide the parts outside the CDR3, is DTGVSQNPRHKITKRGQNVTFRCDPISEHNRLYWYRQTLGQGPEFLTYFQNEAQLEKSRLLSDRFSAERPKGSFSTLEIQRTEQGDSAMYLCASSLATSGRSNEQFFGPGTRLTVL.

This clonotype was found a few times. This clone may be a read error of a much larger clone one base away. The chain couples TRBV10-3 to TRBJ1-2; D is ambiguous. CDR3 length: 13 amino acids. Germline CDR1 is ENHRY and CDR2 is SYGVKD. The CDR3 DNA reads TGTGCCGTCAGTGAGGACGGAATCTATGGCTACACCTTC. Translating gives CAVSEDGIYGYTF.

This clonotype has a handful of counts. This chain connects TRBV2 to TRBJ2-1; 7 bases are a match to TRBD1. This CDR3 comprises 15 residues. The V gene's germline CDR1 is SNHLY and CDR2 FYNNEI. Trimming cost V 10 bases and J 1 base; bases outside gene matches: 10. CDR3 loop: CATRQDRVSYNEQFF. The CDR3 DNA sequence: TGTGCCACGCGACAAGACAGGGTTTCCTACAATGAGCAGTTCTTC.

Worth noting for this clonotype: A much larger clone lies a single base off, so this may be a read error. V gene TRBV12-3 or TRBV12-4 combines with J gene TRBJ2-1; the match to TRBD2 covers 11 bases. The CDR3 has 18 amino acids. As DNA, the CDR3 is TGTGCCAGCAGTTACCGGAGACTAGCGGGGCTCCCTTGCAATGGGCAGTTCTTC. Its protein is CASSYRRLAGLPCNGQFF.

Concerning this clonotype itself: A much larger clone differs from this one at a single base, so this may be a read error. The chain couples TRBV12-3 or TRBV12-4 to TRBJ2-7, with unresolved D. The CDR3 runs 13 residues. This CDR3 reads CASRLGGPYEQYF. The DNA of the CDR3 is TGTGCCAGCAGGTTAGGCGGACCCTACGAGCAGTACTTC.

A remark on this clonotype: It may be a read error: a sequence one base away is much more abundant. The J gene is TRBJ2-7, the V gene TRBV5-1, with a possible D match to TRBD2 (5 bases). Trimming removed 4 bases at V and 2 bases at J, with 16 bases between. There are 15 residues in the CDR3. CDR1 is SGHRS, CDR2 YFSETQ, per germline. The CDR3 nucleotides read TGCGCCAGCAGCCTTGATGGACGGGGTCCCTACGAGCAGTACTTC. Encoded protein: CASSLDGRGPYEQYF.

This sequence joins TRBV20-1 and TRBJ2-3; D unclear. Germline V gene lookup returns CDR1 DFQATT and CDR2 SNEGSKA (reference sequence). This CDR3 is 12 amino acids long. Trimming removed 4 bases at V and 1 base at J, with 6 bases between. The CDR3 coding sequence is TGCAGTGCTAATGGGGGCACAGATACGCAGTATTTT. This gives the protein CSANGGTDTQYF.

V usage is TRBV29-1 and J usage is TRBJ1-1, with 9 nucleotides matching TRBD1. J lost 11 bases, V lost 4 bases, and 11 bases had no gene match. The CDR3 runs 13 residues. Germline lookup yields CDR1 SQVTM and CDR2 ANQGSEA. CDR3 in amino acids: CSVGGTGSSWAFF. CDR3 nucleotides: TGCAGCGTTGGGGGGACAGGGTCATCATGGGCTTTCTTT.

This clonotype appeared many times. The chain has TRBV4-1 and TRBJ2-7, with D perhaps matching TRBD2 (6 bases). The germline V and J ends were trimmed by 1 base and 7 bases, with 20 bases remaining between them. The germline CDR1 and CDR2 sequences are MGHRA and YSYEKL. This CDR3 has 16 amino acids. As DNA, the CDR3 is TGCGCCAGCAGCCAAGTCGGGCTAGCGCCCGTCAATGAGCAGTACTTC. This sequence encodes CASSQVGLAPVNEQYF.

V and J are TRBV5-1 and TRBJ1-2; 7 nucleotides line up with TRBD1. The J segment lost 0 bases and the V segment lost 1 base, leaving 3 bases of the junction unmatched. The CDR3 runs 15 residues. Germline CDR1 SGHRS, CDR2 YFSETQ. The CDR3 DNA reads TGCGCCAGCAGCTTGCGTAGGGGGCCTAACTATGGCTACACCTTC. Translation: CASSLRRGPNYGYTF.

With regard to this clonotype: This may come from a read error, since a much larger clone is one base off. The chain combines TRBV5-1 with TRBJ2-7; D is undetermined. The CDR3 is 12 amino acids. CDR1 is SGHRS and CDR2 is YFSETQ in the germline V gene. Trimming pared 2 bases from V and 12 bases from J, leaving 15 bases between. The CDR3 DNA sequence: TGCGCCAGCAGCTTAAATCGACACACTCGGTACTTC. Its protein product is CASSLNRHTRYF.

This clonotype has a count of ten or more. This chain connects TRBV5-5 to TRBJ2-7; D may be TRBD1 (5 bases). The germline V and J ends were trimmed by 0 bases and 3 bases, with 10 bases remaining between them. The germline V gene has CDR1 SGHKS and CDR2 YYEKEE (reference sequence). The CDR3 contains 14 residues. CDR3 coding DNA: TGTGCCAGCAGCTTGGGGGCAGGGATCTACGAGCAGTACTTC. Translated: CASSLGAGIYEQYF.

Points on this clonotype: A much larger clone is a single base away; this may be a read error. V usage is TRBV20-1 and J usage is TRBJ2-4, with D hard to call. The J call is in doubt because the DNA end fits TRBJ2-7 better. The CDR3 has 12 amino acids. The germline V gene has CDR1 DFQATT and CDR2 SNEGSKA (reference sequence). CDR3 DNA: TGCAGTGTTAGAATCGGTTCCTACGAGCAGTACTTC. Amino acid sequence: CSVRIGSYEQYF.

The V gene is TRBV29-1, the J gene TRBJ2-3; 9 bases are a match to TRBD1. Germline V gives CDR1 SQVTM, CDR2 ANQGSEA. CDR3 length equals 14 residues. The trim removed 2 bases at V and 5 bases at J, leaving 5 bases unmatched. CDR3 loop: CSVERDRAGDTQYF. The CDR3 nucleotides read TGCAGCGTTGAACGGGACAGGGCGGGAGATACGCAGTATTTT.

In DNA, the CDR3 is TGTGCTAGTGGTTTGACACGGGGGGTGGAGAGCAATCAGCCCCAGCATTTT. Protein product: CASGLTRGVESNQPQHF. V and J are TRBV12-5 and TRBJ1-5; D is possibly TRBD1 (5 bases). Germline loops: CDR1 LGHNT, CDR2 FRNRAP. V was trimmed by 2 bases and J by 1 base, leaving 15 bases between them. There are 17 residues in the CDR3.

In the case of this clonotype: A much larger clone differs by one base, so this may be a read error. The gene calls are TRBV6-1 and TRBJ2-3; TRBD2 is a possible D gene (5 bases). Germline V CDR1 and CDR2: MNHNS, SASEGT. The CDR3 is 13 amino acids. V was pared by 6 bases and J by 8 bases, with 15 bases between. CDR3 nucleotide sequence: TGTGCCAGCAGCGTTCTGGGAGCCGTTACGCAGTATTTT. Its protein product is CASSVLGAVTQYF.

The rearrangement joins TRBV18 to TRBJ1-2; 7 bases align to TRBD1. V shed 4 bases and J 6 bases; nucleotides not matched to a gene: 8. CDR1 and CDR2 (germline): KGHSH, LQKENI. This CDR3 has 14 residues. The CDR3 here is CASSLWTGPNGYTF. The CDR3 DNA follows: TGTGCCAGCTCACTTTGGACAGGCCCTAATGGCTACACCTTC.